This T cell receptor beta chain was found in a study of Tregs in tolerant kidney transplant recipients. Germline V gene sequence: CDR1 WNHNN, CDR2 SYGVQD (reference sequence). The V and J ends lost 4 bases and 3 bases, in that order; junction bases with no gene match: 5. The CDR3 extends over 14 amino acids. Sequenced by immunoSEQ multiplex PCR; TCRdb stores in-frame clones only, minus some. The sample records 110,000 or so clones, about 90% being singletons. Thawed PBMCs were FACS-sorted into unstimulated CD4+CD25+CD127- regulatory T cells, CD4+CD25- non-regulatory cells, CD4 and CD8 cells. The TCR was taken from a human donor in good health. The specimen was CD4+ T cells from blood. This sequence joins TRBV10-1 and TRBJ2-5; 7 positions match TRBD1. In DNA, the CDR3 is TGCGCCAGCAGTGCGGTAGGGGGCAAAGAGACCCAGTACTTC. Amino acid sequence: CASSAVGGKETQYF.